A single sample gave rise to the 32 T cell receptor beta chains below, sequenced in a study of blood T cells in healthy people across ages. PCR was performed a second time for roughly 7 to 11 cycles using a sample-barcoded 5' primer and a J-beta primer mix. MiXCR, run by TCRdb on the 5' RACE reads, gives a single entry per CDR3 protein. Here the sample spans over 550,000 distinct CDR3 sequences, about 30% being singletons. Sequencing was carried out using blood. The source of these receptors is an elderly woman in good health.

This rearrangement joins TRBV2 to TRBJ1-2; 7 bases are shared with TRBD1. Germline-derived CDR1 and CDR2 are SNHLY and FYNNEI. Trimming removed 6 bases from V and 8 bases from J; junction bases left unmatched: 9. This CDR3 is 13 amino acids long. The CDR3 reads CASRTGTSSGYTF. The CDR3 nucleotides read TGTGCCAGCAGGACAGGGACGTCTAGCGGCTACACCTTC. The full variable domain, rest sourced from reference TRBV2 and TRBJ1-2, is EPEVTQTPSHQVTQMGQEVILRCVPISNHLYFYWYRQILGQKVEFLVSFYNNEISEKSEIFDDQFSVERPDGSNFTLKIRSTKLEDSAMYFCASRTGTSSGYTFGSGTRLTVV.

This clonotype has just a few counts. This sequence joins TRBV20-1 and TRBJ2-2, with 7 positions matching TRBD1. CDR1 is DFQATT, CDR2 SNEGSKA, per germline (reference sequence). The CDR3 has 14 amino acids. Unmatched junction bases numbered 6, after V lost 3 bases and J lost 5 bases. CDR3 coding DNA: TGCAGTGCTAGGACAGGGTTGGGAACCGGGGAGCTGTTTTTT. Amino acid sequence: CSARTGLGTGELFF.

This clonotype was observed many times. V is TRBV2 and J is TRBJ2-1; tentative D call: TRBD1 (5 bases). CDR1 SNHLY and CDR2 FYNNEI come from the germline V gene. The V end was cut by 7 bases, the J end by 1 base, with 11 bases between. CDR3 length: 14 residues. CDR3 loop: CASKIDRSYNEQFF. For the CDR3, the DNA is TGTGCCAGCAAGATAGACAGATCCTACAATGAGCAGTTCTTC.

At least ten counts were recorded for this clonotype. This chain uses TRBV20-1 with TRBJ2-7; D is unclear. This CDR3 is 14 amino acids long. V lost 3 bases, J lost 0 bases, and 12 bases lay in between. In germline, CDR1 is DFQATT, CDR2 SNEGSKA (reference sequence). The chain's CDR3 is CSARRQALSYEQYF. The CDR3 DNA reads as TGCAGTGCTAGGCGGCAGGCCCTCTCCTACGAGCAGTACTTC.

In its sample, this clonotype was seen a few times. A much larger clone lies one base from this, so it may be a read error. The rearrangement links TRBV3-1 to TRBJ2-7; D ambiguous. The germline V gene encodes CDR1 LGHDT and CDR2 YNNKEL (reference sequence). The CDR3 extends over 12 amino acids. V was shortened by 3 bases and J by 7 bases, with 10 bases between the two germline ends. This CDR3 is CASSHQYNEQYF. The DNA for the CDR3 is TGTGCCAGCAGCCACCAATACAATGAGCAGTACTTC.

This clonotype appeared a few times. This chain links TRBV25-1 with TRBJ1-5, with D maybe TRBD1 (6 bases). The CDR3 is made up of 14 amino acids. Germline V CDR1 and CDR2: MGHDK, SYGVNS. Trimming removed 6 bases from V and 3 bases from J, with 12 bases in between. The CDR3 spells CASRPQGFNQPQHF. The CDR3 DNA is TGTGCCAGCAGGCCACAGGGTTTCAATCAGCCCCAGCATTTT.

Notes on this clonotype: A read error may produce the germline difference seen at one junction end. This sequence joins TRBV28 and TRBJ2-3; TRBD2 aligns across 8 bases. Germline loops: CDR1 MDHEN, CDR2 SYDVKM. The CDR3 is made up of 17 amino acids. Written as DNA, the CDR3 is TGTGCCAGCAGTTTATTTGGGCGGGGGGCCTTAACAGATGCGCAGTATTTT. This sequence encodes CASSLFGRGALTDAQYF. Combining the CDR3 with reference TRBV28 and TRBJ2-3 gives the whole variable domain DVKVTQSSRYLVKRTGEKVFLECVQDMDHENMFWYRQDPGLGLRLIYFSYDVKMKEKGDIPEGYSVSREKKERFSLILESASTNQTSMYLCASSLFGRGALTDAQYFGPGTRLTVL.

The chain is built from TRBV5-1 and TRBJ2-1; TRBD2 agrees at 9 bases. Germline V gene sequence: CDR1 SGHRS, CDR2 YFSETQ. V lost 2 bases, J lost 4 bases, and 1 base stayed unmatched. The CDR3 totals 14 residues. In DNA, the CDR3 is TGCGCCAGCAGCTTCGCGGGGGGGTACAATGAGCAGTTCTTC. The encoded protein is CASSFAGGYNEQFF. The full variable domain, in which reference TRBV5-1 and TRBJ2-1 provide the parts outside the CDR3, is KAGVTQTPRYLIKTRGQQVTLSCSPISGHRSVSWYQQTPGQGLQFLFEYFSETQRNKGNFPGRFSGRQFSNSRSEMNVSTLELGDSALYLCASSFAGGYNEQFFGPGTRLTVL.

Concerning this clonotype: Possible read error: a much larger clone is one base away. The V and J genes are TRBV5-5 and TRBJ1-5; maybe TRBD1 (6 bases). Trimming cost V 2 bases and J 7 bases, with 13 bases left between them. The germline V gene has CDR1 SGHKS and CDR2 YYEKEE (reference sequence). This CDR3 spans 14 amino acids. The CDR3 region is CASSFYQGRQPQHF. In DNA form, the CDR3 reads TGTGCCAGCAGCTTCTACCAGGGGCGACAGCCCCAGCATTTT.

In this sample, this clonotype turned up many times. The DNA of the CDR3 is TGTGCCAGCAGTCCAGGACTAGCGGGGGAGAAAGCCAAAAACATTCAGTACTTC. It translates to CASSPGLAGEKAKNIQYF. This chain connects TRBV27 to TRBJ2-4, with 13 bases that match TRBD2. Per germline, CDR1 MNHEY and CDR2 SMNVEV (reference sequence). J gave up 0 bases and V 5 bases, and 7 bases lay outside the gene matches. The CDR3 length is 18 residues.

This clonotype has only a few counts. This chain connects TRBV5-1 to TRBJ2-5; a weak D match, TRBD2 (7 bases). The DNA end is a closer match to TRBJ2-7, so the J assignment may be wrong. The germline CDR1 and CDR2 sequences are SGHRS and YFSETQ. This CDR3 region has 15 residues. CDR3 protein: CASSHSGGVSGEQYF. The DNA for the CDR3 is TGCGCCAGCAGCCACTCGGGGGGCGTTTCGGGCGAGCAGTACTTC.

Points on this clonotype: A much larger clone differs from this one at a single base, so this may be a read error. V usage is TRBV25-1 and J usage is TRBJ1-5; perhaps TRBD1 as D (6 bases). The CDR3 covers 13 residues. CDR1 is MGHDK, CDR2 SYGVNS, per germline. V dropped 11 bases and J dropped 3 bases, with 14 bases sitting between them. The CDR3 DNA reads as TGTGCCGGCAACAGGGCCCTCAATCAGCCCCAGCATTTT. Its translation: CAGNRALNQPQHF.

This clonotype showed up many times. This rearrangement joins TRBV5-1 to TRBJ2-7, with D possibly being TRBD1 (6 bases). Deletions cut 7 bases from V and 1 base from J, with 15 bases between. The germline V gene has CDR1 SGHRS and CDR2 YFSETQ. The CDR3 spans 14 residues. The CDR3 region has the DNA TGCGCCAGCTCACAGGGTCCAGAGTCCTACGAGCAGTACTTC. Translating it yields CASSQGPESYEQYF. The variable domain in full, completed from reference TRBV5-1 and TRBJ2-7, reads KAGVTQTPRYLIKTRGQQVTLSCSPISGHRSVSWYQQTPGQGLQFLFEYFSETQRNKGNFPGRFSGRQFSNSRSEMNVSTLELGDSALYLCASSQGPESYEQYFGPGTRLTVT.

The rearrangement joins TRBV2 to TRBJ1-5, with unresolved D. With 4 bases removed from V and 9 bases from J, the gap between germline ends came to 13 bases. Germline V gene lookup returns CDR1 SNHLY and CDR2 FYNNEI. The CDR3 spans 13 residues. CDR3 loop: CASSGTGYGPQHF. CDR3 nucleotides: TGTGCCAGCAGTGGGACGGGGTATGGGCCCCAGCATTTT.

This clonotype was picked up many times. The chain links TRBV7-8 to TRBJ2-3; perhaps TRBD2 as D (5 bases). V lost 5 bases, J lost 1 base, and 13 bases lay in between. The CDR3 consists of 15 residues. In germline, CDR1 is SGHVS, CDR2 FQNEAQ. The CDR3, as DNA: TGTGCCAGCAGCCTTACGGAGAGGGGCACAGATACGCAGTATTTT. Amino acid sequence: CASSLTERGTDTQYF.

A remark on this clonotype: A much more abundant neighbour one base away suggests this may be a read error. The CDR3 region is CASGLVRGQYF. As DNA, the CDR3 is TGTGCTAGTGGTTTGGTACGCGGGCAGTACTTC. The chain carries TRBV12-5 and TRBJ2-7; no definite D call. Germline V gene lookup returns CDR1 LGHNT and CDR2 FRNRAP. This CDR3 spans 11 amino acids. The ends were cut back, 0 bases at V and 9 bases at J, with 6 bases in the middle.

This clonotype has only a few counts. J is TRBJ1-1 and V is TRBV7-6; D might be TRBD1 (5 bases). The CDR3 sequence is 13 residues long. The V and J ends lost 5 bases and 4 bases respectively, with 11 bases between them. CDR1 SGHVS and CDR2 FNYEAQ come from the germline V gene. Here the CDR3 DNA reads TGTGCCAGCAGCCGCATTGGGGGCACTGAAGCTTTCTTT. This sequence encodes CASSRIGGTEAFF.

This clonotype was detected many times. The chain joins TRBV20-1 to TRBJ1-2; 10 nucleotides match TRBD1. The CDR3 covers 14 residues. Losses at the gene ends were 2 bases for V and 8 bases for J; bases not matched to a gene: 8. CDR1 and CDR2 from the germline V gene are DFQATT and SNEGSKA (reference sequence). Here the CDR3 DNA reads TGCAGTGCTAGACTCGACAGGGGGCCCGGGGGCTACACCTTC. Its protein is CSARLDRGPGGYTF.

This rearrangement joins TRBV6-1 to TRBJ1-2, with TRBD1 identical over 9 bases. The germline V gene encodes CDR1 MNHNS and CDR2 SASEGT. After removal of 6 bases from V and 6 bases from J, the junction contained 5 bases not matched to a gene. The length of the CDR3 is 13 residues. CDR3 sequence reads: CASRVGQGDGYTF. The CDR3 DNA follows: TGTGCCAGCAGGGTGGGACAGGGAGATGGCTACACCTTC.

Many counts were recorded for this clonotype. V and J are TRBV29-1 and TRBJ2-1; TRBD2 matches at 8 bases. Losses at the gene ends were 4 bases for V and 6 bases for J; bases not matched to a gene: 2. CDR1 SQVTM and CDR2 ANQGSEA come from the germline V gene. The CDR3 has 12 residues. The CDR3 region has the DNA TGCAGCGTTGCCAGCGGGGGCAATGAGCAGTTCTTC. Its translation is CSVASGGNEQFF.

This chain links TRBV12-3 or TRBV12-4 with TRBJ1-2; D is unresolved. The CDR3 consists of 13 residues. Trimming removed 1 base from V and 6 bases from J, with 9 bases in between. CDR3 residues: CASSLGDTNGYTF. The CDR3 DNA reads as TGTGCCAGCAGTTTAGGGGATACCAATGGCTACACCTTC.

This clonotype showed up just once. V usage is TRBV7-8 and J usage is TRBJ2-1; D might be TRBD2 (5 bases). CDR1 is SGHVS and CDR2 is FQNEAQ in the germline V gene. V lost 5 bases and J 6 bases, leaving 17 bases between the germline ends. CDR3 length: 15 residues. This CDR3 reads CASSRSRGFGNEQFF. DNA for the CDR3: TGTGCCAGCAGCAGGAGTCGGGGATTTGGCAATGAGCAGTTCTTC.

The gene calls are TRBV29-1 and TRBJ1-2, with a weak D call TRBD1 (5 bases). Germline V gives CDR1 SQVTM, CDR2 ANQGSEA. The CDR3 length is 13 residues. V shed 6 bases and J shed 2 bases, with 13 bases lying between them. CDR3: CSVQDTLNYGYTF. The CDR3 DNA reads TGCAGCGTCCAGGACACCTTGAACTATGGCTACACCTTC. The full variable domain, rest sourced from reference TRBV29-1 and TRBJ1-2, is SAVISQKPSRDICQRGTSLTIQCQVDSQVTMMFWYRQQPGQSLTLIATANQGSEATYESGFVIDKFPISRPNLTFSTLTVSNMSPEDSSIYLCSVQDTLNYGYTFGSGTRLTVV.

In this sample, this clonotype turned up a few times. The chain links TRBV19 to TRBJ2-6; D is possibly TRBD1 or TRBD2 (6 bases each). Germline V gene data show CDR1 as LNHDA and CDR2 as SQIVND (reference sequence). This CDR3 region has 14 residues. The CDR3: CGTNRGAGANVLTF. CDR3 DNA: TGTGGTACCAATAGGGGGGCTGGGGCCAACGTCCTGACTTTC.

This clonotype was observed many times. The rearrangement links TRBV27 to TRBJ2-5, with D possibly TRBD1 on 5 matching bases. The germline V gene has CDR1 MNHEY and CDR2 SMNVEV (reference sequence). The V end was cut by 6 bases, the J end by 5 bases, with 16 bases between. There are 14 residues in the CDR3. Here the CDR3 DNA reads TGTGCCAGCAGACCTCAGACAGTGGGGGAGACCCAGTACTTC. Translating gives CASRPQTVGETQYF.

A note on this clonotype: This could be a read error, since a much larger clone is one nucleotide away. The genes are TRBV4-2 and TRBJ2-1; D possibly corresponds to TRBD2 (5 bases). The J call could be wrong; TRBJ2-7 is a better fit for the DNA end. In germline, CDR1 is LGHNA, CDR2 YNFKEQ. This CDR3 region has 15 residues. CDR3 DNA: TGTGCCAGCAGCCAAGAGGGAGCCTCCTACAATGAGCAGTACTTC. Translated: CASSQEGASYNEQYF.

This clonotype appeared a few times. V is TRBV3-1 and J is TRBJ2-7; no definite D call. V was pared by 1 base and J by 1 base, with 8 bases between. Per germline, CDR1 LGHDT and CDR2 YNNKEL (reference sequence). This CDR3 is 14 amino acids long. DNA of the CDR3: TGTGCCAGCAGCCAAGTATGGAAATCCTACGAGCAGTACTTC. Encoded protein: CASSQVWKSYEQYF.

This clonotype was found a few times. This chain joins TRBV9 and TRBJ1-5; no reliable D call. V was shortened by 0 bases and J by 6 bases, with 7 bases between the two germline ends. The CDR3 has 13 amino acids. The germline V gene encodes CDR1 SGDLS and CDR2 YYNGEE. CDR3 sequence (DNA): TGTGCCAGCAGCGTAGACCCAAGTCAGCCCCAGCATTTT. Translated, it gives CASSVDPSQPQHF.

The genes are TRBV5-1 and TRBJ1-6; no clear D gene. The CDR3 is made up of 15 amino acids. CDR1 and CDR2 from the germline V gene are SGHRS and YFSETQ. The V and J ends lost 5 bases and 10 bases respectively, with 19 bases between them. The CDR3 sequence is CASSPSARRGSPLHF. The DNA of the CDR3 is TGCGCCAGCAGTCCATCGGCAAGGCGAGGGTCACCCCTCCACTTT.

This clonotype was seen more than once but under ten times. This chain links TRBV9 with TRBJ2-1; D may match TRBD1 or TRBD2 (6 bases each). The CDR3 has 16 residues. CDR1 is SGDLS, CDR2 YYNGEE, per germline. The V gene lost 4 bases and the J gene lost 1 base, with 15 bases spanning the gap. The CDR3 region is CASSPGGADSYNEQFF. In nucleotides, the CDR3 is TGTGCCAGCAGCCCCGGGGGCGCGGATTCCTACAATGAGCAGTTCTTC.

This chain uses TRBV5-1 with TRBJ2-3; the D call may be TRBD1 or TRBD2 (5 bases each). Germline CDR1 reads SGHRS; CDR2 reads YFSETQ. There are 17 residues in the CDR3. Deletions cut 4 bases from V and 6 bases from J, with 24 bases between. The CDR3 is CASSPAVGVQRMDTQYF. The DNA for the CDR3 is TGCGCCAGCAGCCCAGCGGTGGGGGTTCAGAGGATGGATACGCAGTATTTT.

This clonotype was observed a handful of times. The chain couples TRBV28 to TRBJ2-7, with D unresolved. Germline lookup yields CDR1 MDHEN and CDR2 SYDVKM. This CDR3 region has 17 residues. V gave up 6 bases and J gave up 0 bases, with 21 bases separating them. The CDR3 nucleotides read TGTGCCAGCAGACGACCCAATTCTTGGGTAAACTCCTACGAGCAGTACTTC. It encodes CASRRPNSWVNSYEQYF.